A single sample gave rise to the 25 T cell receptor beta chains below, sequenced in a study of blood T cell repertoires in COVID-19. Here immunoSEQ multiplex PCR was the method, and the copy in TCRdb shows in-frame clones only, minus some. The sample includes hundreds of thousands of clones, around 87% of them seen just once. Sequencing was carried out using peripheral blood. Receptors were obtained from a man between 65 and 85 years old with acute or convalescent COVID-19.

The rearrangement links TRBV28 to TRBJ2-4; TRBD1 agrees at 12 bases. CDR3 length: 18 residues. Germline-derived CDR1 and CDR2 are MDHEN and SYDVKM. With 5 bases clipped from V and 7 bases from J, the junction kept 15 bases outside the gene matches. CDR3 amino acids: CASSPISGTGGRRNIQYF. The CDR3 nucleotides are TGTGCCAGCAGTCCCATATCCGGGACAGGGGGCCGAAGGAACATTCAGTACTTC.

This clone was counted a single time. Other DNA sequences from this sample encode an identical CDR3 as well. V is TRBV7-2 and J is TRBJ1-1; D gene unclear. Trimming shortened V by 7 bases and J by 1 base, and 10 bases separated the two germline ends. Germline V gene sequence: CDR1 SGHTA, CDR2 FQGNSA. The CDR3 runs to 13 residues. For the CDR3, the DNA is TGTGCCAGCACCCTTCGACAGAACACTGAAGCTTTCTTT. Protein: CASTLRQNTEAFF. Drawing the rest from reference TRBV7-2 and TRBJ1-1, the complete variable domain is GAGVSQSPSNKVTEKGKDVELRCDPISGHTALYWYRQSLGQGLEFLIYFQGNSAPDKSGLPSDRFSAERTGGSVSTLTIQRTQQEDSAVYLCASTLRQNTEAFFGQGTRLTVV.

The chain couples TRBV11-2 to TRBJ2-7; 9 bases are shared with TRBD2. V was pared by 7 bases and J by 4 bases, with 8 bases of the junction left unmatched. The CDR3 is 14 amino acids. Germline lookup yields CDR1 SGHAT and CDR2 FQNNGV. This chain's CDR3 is CASTRLADFYEQYF. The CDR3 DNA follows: TGTGCCAGCACCCGACTAGCGGACTTTTACGAGCAGTACTTC.

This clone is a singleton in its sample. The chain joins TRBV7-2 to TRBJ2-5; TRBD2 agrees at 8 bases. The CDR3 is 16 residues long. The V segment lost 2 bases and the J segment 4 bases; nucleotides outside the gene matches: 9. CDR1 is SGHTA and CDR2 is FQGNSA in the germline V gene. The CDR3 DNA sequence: TGTGCCAGCAGCTTACCGGGACTAGATTTTACAGAGACCCAGTACTTC. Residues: CASSLPGLDFTETQYF.

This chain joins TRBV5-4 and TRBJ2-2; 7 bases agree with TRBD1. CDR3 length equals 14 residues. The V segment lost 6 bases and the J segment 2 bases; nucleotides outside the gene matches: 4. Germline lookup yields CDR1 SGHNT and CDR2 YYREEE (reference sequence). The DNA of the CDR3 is TGTGCCAGCAACAGGGGCGCTAACACCGGGGAGCTGTTTTTT. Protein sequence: CASNRGANTGELFF. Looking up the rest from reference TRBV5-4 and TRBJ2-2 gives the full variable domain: ETGVTQSPTHLIKTRGQQVTLRCSSQSGHNTVSWYQQALGQGPQFIFQYYREEENGRGNFPPRFSGLQFPNYSSELNVNALELDDSALYLCASNRGANTGELFFGEGSRLTVL.

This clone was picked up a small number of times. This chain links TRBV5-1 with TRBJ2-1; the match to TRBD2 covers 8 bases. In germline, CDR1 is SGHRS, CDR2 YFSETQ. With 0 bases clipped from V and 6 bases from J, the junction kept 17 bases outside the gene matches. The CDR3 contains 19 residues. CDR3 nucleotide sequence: TGCGCCAGCAGCTTGGTGCTTTCTAGCCACCGTCGGGGGGGCAATGAGCAGTTCTTC. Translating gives CASSLVLSSHRRGGNEQFF.

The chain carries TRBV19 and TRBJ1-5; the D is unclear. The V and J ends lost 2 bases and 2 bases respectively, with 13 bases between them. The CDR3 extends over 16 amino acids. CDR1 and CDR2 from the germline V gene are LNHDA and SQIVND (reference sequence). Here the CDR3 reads CASSIKSGLRNQPQHF. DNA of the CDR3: TGTGCCAGTAGTATAAAGTCCGGACTTCGCAATCAGCCCCAGCATTTT. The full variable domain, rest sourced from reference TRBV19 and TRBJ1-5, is DGGITQSPKYLFRKEGQNVTLSCEQNLNHDAMYWYRQDPGQGLRLIYYSQIVNDFQKGDIAEGYSVSREKKESFPLTVTSAQKNPTAFYLCASSIKSGLRNQPQHFGDGTRLSIL.

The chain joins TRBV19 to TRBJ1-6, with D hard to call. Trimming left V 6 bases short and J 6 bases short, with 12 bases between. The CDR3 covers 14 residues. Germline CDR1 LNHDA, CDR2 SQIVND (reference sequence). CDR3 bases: TGTGCCAGTAGCCCCGGACTCCGTAATTCACCCCTCCACTTT. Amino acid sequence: CASSPGLRNSPLHF.

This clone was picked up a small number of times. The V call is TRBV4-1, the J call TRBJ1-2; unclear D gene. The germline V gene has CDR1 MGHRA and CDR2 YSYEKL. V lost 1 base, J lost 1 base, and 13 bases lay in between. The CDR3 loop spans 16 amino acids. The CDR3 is CASSQADSTRNYGYTF. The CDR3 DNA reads TGCGCCAGCAGCCAAGCGGACTCCACACGTAACTATGGCTACACCTTC.

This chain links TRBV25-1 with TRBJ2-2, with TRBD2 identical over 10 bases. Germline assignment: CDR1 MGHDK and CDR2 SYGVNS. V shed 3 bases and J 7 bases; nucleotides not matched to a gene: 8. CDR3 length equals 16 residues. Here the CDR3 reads CASSDRLAGASGELFF. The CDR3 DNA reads TGTGCCAGCAGTGATCGCCTAGCGGGGGCCAGCGGGGAGCTGTTTTTT.

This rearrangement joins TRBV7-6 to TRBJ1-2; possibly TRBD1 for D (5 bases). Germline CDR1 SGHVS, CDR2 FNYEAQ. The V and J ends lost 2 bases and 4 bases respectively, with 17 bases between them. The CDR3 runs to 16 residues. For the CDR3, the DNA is TGTGCCAGCAGCTTATTCCCGGGCAGGGAAGGCTATGGCTACACCTTC. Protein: CASSLFPGREGYGYTF.

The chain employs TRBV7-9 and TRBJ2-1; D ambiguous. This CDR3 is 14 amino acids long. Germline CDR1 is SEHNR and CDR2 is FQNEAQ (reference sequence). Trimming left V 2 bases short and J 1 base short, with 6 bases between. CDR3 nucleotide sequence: TGTGCCAGCAGCTTATCCTTGTCCTACAATGAGCAGTTCTTC. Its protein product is CASSLSLSYNEQFF. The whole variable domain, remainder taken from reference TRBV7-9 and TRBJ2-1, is DTGVSQNPRHKITKRGQNVTFRCDPISEHNRLYWYRQTLGQGPEFLTYFQNEAQLEKSRLLSDRFSAERPKGSFSTLEIQRTEQGDSAMYLCASSLSLSYNEQFFGPGTRLTVL.

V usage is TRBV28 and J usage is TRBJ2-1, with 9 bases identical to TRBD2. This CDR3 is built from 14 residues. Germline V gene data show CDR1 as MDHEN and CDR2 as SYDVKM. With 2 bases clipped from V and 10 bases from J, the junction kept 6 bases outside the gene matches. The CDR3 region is CASSLAGGRKEQFF. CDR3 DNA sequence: TGTGCCAGCAGTTTAGCGGGGGGGCGAAAAGAGCAGTTCTTC.

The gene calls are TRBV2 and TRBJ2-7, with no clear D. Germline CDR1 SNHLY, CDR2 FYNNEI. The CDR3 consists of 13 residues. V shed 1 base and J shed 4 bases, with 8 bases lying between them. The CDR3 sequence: CASSEGQQYEQYF. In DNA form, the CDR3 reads TGTGCCAGCAGTGAAGGGCAACAATACGAGCAGTACTTC.

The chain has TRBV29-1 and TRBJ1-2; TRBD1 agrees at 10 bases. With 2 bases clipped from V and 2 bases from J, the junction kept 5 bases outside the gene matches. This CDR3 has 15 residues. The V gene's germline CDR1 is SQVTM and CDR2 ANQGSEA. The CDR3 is CSVESRDRGNYGYTF. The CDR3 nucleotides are TGCAGCGTTGAATCCCGGGACAGGGGAAACTATGGCTACACCTTC. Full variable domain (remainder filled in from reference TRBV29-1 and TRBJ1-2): SAVISQKPSRDICQRGTSLTIQCQVDSQVTMMFWYRQQPGQSLTLIATANQGSEATYESGFVIDKFPISRPNLTFSTLTVSNMSPEDSSIYLCSVESRDRGNYGYTFGSGTRLTVV.

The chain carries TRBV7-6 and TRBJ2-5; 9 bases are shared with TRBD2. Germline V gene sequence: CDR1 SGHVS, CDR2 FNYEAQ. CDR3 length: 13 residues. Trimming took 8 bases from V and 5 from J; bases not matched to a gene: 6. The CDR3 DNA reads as TGTGCCAGCCGGACTAGCGTTTACGAGACCCAGTACTTC. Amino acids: CASRTSVYETQYF. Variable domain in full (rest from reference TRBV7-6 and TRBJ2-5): GAGVSQSPRYKVTKRGQDVALRCDPISGHVSLYWYRQALGQGPEFLTYFNYEAQQDKSGLPNDRFSAERPEGSISTLTIQRTEQRDSAMYRCASRTSVYETQYFGPGTRLLVL.

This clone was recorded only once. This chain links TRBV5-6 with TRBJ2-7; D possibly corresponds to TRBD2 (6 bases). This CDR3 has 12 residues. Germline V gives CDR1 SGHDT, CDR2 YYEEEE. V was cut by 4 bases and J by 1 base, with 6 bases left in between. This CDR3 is CASSRESYEQYF. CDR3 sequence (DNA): TGTGCCAGCAGCCGGGAGTCCTACGAGCAGTACTTC.

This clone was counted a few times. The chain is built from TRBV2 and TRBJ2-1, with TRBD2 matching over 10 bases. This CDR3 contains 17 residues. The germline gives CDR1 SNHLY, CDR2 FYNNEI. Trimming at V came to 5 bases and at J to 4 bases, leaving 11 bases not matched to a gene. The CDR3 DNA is TGTGCCAGCAGTCCGCTCCGGGGACTAGCGTTATACAATGAGCAGTTCTTC. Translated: CASSPLRGLALYNEQFF.

The CDR3 here is CASSQVLFRADTGELFF. CDR3 in DNA: TGCGCCAGCAGCCAAGTCCTTTTCAGGGCGGACACCGGGGAGCTGTTTTTT. The rearrangement joins TRBV4-3 to TRBJ2-2, with D maybe TRBD1 (5 bases). Germline V lookup: CDR1 LGHNA, CDR2 YSLEER. This CDR3 region has 17 residues. The V end was cut by 1 base, the J end by 3 bases, with 15 bases between.

The CDR3 here is CASSPSSGTGWGSYNEQFF. Here the CDR3 DNA reads TGTGCCAGCAGTCCGTCATCCGGGACAGGGTGGGGCTCCTACAATGAGCAGTTCTTC. The V gene is TRBV6-6, the J gene TRBJ2-1; 9 bases match TRBD1. Trimming cost V 5 bases and J 0 bases; bases outside gene matches: 14. CDR1 is MNHNY, CDR2 SVGAGI, per germline (reference sequence). The CDR3 is 19 residues long.

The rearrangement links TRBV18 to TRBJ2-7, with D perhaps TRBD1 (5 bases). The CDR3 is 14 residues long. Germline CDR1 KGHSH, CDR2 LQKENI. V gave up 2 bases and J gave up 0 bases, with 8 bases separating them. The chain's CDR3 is CASSPGATSYEQYF. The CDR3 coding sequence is TGTGCCAGCTCACCAGGGGCGACCTCCTACGAGCAGTACTTC. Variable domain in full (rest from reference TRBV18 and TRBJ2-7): NAGVMQNPRHLVRRRGQEARLRCSPMKGHSHVYWYRQLPEEGLKFMVYLQKENIIDESGMPKERFSAEFPKEGPSILRIQQVVRGDSAAYFCASSPGATSYEQYFGPGTRLTVT.

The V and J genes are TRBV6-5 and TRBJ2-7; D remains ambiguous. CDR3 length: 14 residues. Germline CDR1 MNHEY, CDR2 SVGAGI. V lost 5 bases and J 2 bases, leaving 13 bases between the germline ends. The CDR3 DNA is TGTGCCAGCAGTATTACAGCAGGTGCCTACGAGCAGTACTTC. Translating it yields CASSITAGAYEQYF.

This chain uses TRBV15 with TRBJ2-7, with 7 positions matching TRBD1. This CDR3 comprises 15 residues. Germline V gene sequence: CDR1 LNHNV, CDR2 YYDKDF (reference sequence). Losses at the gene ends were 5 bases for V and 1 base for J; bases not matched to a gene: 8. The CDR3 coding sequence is TGTGCCACCAGCGGGGGAACAGGGGTGTCCTACGAGCAGTACTTC. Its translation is CATSGGTGVSYEQYF.

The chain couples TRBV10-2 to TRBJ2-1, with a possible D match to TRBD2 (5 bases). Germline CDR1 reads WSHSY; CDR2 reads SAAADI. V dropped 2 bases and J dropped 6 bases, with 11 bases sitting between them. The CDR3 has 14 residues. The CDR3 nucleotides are TGCGCCAGCAGTGAGGCGCTCGGAGGCAATGAGCAGTTCTTC. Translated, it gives CASSEALGGNEQFF.

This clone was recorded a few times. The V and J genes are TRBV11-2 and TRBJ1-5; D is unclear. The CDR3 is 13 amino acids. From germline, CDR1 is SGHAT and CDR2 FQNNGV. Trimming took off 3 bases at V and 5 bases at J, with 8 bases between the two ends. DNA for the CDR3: TGTGCCAGCAGCTTTCGGTTGGATCAGCCCCAGCATTTT. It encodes CASSFRLDQPQHF. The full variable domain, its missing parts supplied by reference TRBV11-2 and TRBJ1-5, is EAGVAQSPRYKIIEKRQSVAFWCNPISGHATLYWYQQILGQGPKLLIQFQNNGVVDDSQLPKDRFSAERLKGVDSTLKIQPAKLEDSAVYLCASSFRLDQPQHFGDGTRLSIL.